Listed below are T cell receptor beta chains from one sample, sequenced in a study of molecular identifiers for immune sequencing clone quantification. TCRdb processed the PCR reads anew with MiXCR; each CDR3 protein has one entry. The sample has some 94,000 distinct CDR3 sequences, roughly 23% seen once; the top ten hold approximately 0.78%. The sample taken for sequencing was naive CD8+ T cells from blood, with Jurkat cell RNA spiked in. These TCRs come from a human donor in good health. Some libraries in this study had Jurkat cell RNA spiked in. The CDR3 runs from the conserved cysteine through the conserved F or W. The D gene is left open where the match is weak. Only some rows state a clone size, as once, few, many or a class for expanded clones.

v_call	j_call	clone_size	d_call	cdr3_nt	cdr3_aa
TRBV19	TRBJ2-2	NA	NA	TGTGCCAGTAGTATTTGGTACTGGAACACCGGGGAGCTGTTTTTT	CASSIWYWNTGELFF
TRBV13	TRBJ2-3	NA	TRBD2	TGTGCCAGCGGCTTGCTAGCGGGGCAGAATAGGGATACGCAGTATTTT	CASGLLAGQNRDTQYF
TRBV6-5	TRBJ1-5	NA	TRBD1	TGTGCCAGCAGTTCCGGACAGGGGTGGCAGCCCCAGCATTTT	CASSSGQGWQPQHF
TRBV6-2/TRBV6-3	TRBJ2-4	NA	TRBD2	TGTGCCAGCAGTTACTCTGGACTAGCGGGGGCTCAGTACTTC	CASSYSGLAGAQYF
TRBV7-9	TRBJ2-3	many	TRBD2	TGTGCCAGCAGCGCGAGGACTAGCTATACGCAGTATTTT	CASSARTSYTQYF
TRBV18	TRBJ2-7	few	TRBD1	TGTGCCAGCTCACCTAAAGACAGGGACTACGAGCAGTACTTC	CASSPKDRDYEQYF
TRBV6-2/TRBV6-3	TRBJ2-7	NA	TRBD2	TGTGCCAGCAGTTCCCTCCTAGCGACTAGCGGGAATATCGGCGAGCAGTACTTC	CASSSLLATSGNIGEQYF
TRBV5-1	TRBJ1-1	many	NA	TGCGCCAGCAGCTCGAGGGGTTTCTTT	CASSSRGFF
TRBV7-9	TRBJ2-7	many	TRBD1	TGTGCCAGCAGCCTACAGGGGGCAGGGTACGAGCAGTACTTC	CASSLQGAGYEQYF
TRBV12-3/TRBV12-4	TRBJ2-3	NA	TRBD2	TGTGCCAGCAGCCCCAATAGCGGGAGGGAGACAGATACGCAGTATTTT	CASSPNSGRETDTQYF
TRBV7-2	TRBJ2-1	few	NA	TGTGCCAGCAGCTTAGGGTTTGGGTACAATGAGCAGTTCTTC	CASSLGFGYNEQFF
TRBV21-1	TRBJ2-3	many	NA	TGTGCCAGCAGCAAGCCGGGGACTAGCGAGTTGGATACGCAGTATTTT	CASSKPGTSELDTQYF
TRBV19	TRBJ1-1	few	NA	TGTGCCAGTAGTATAGGTGGGGGCACGAACACTGAAGCTTTCTTT	CASSIGGGTNTEAFF
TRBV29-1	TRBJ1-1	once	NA	TGCAGCGGTGACGGGTTGAACACTGAAGCTTCCTTT	CSGDGLNTEASF
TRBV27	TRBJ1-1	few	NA	TGTGCCAGCAGTCCTCAGATGATGAACACTGAAGCTTTCTTT	CASSPQMMNTEAFF
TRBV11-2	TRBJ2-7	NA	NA	TGTGCCAGCAGCTTAGGAGCCCACGCGCAGTACTTC	CASSLGAHAQYF
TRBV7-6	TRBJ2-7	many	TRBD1	TGTGCCAGCAGCTTAGAGGCCGGGACAGGGGGGTACGAGCAGTACTTC	CASSLEAGTGGYEQYF
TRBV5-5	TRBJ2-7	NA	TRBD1	TGTGCCAGCAGAACCGGGACAGGGGCCTACGGGCAGTACTTC	CASRTGTGAYGQYF
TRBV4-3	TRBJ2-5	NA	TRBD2	TGCGCCAGCGGCCAATTAGCGGGAGGGCCGAGGGAGACCCAGTACTTC	CASGQLAGGPRETQYF
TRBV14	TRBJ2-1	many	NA	TGTGCCAGCAGCCAAGTTCTCTGGCGCCGAACCGCTAATGAGCAGTTCTTC	CASSQVLWRRTANEQFF
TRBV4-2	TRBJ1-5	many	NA	TGTGCCAGCAGCCGCACAGGAGAAAATCAGCCCCAGCATTTT	CASSRTGENQPQHF
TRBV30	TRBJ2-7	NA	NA	TGTGCCTGGAGTGTTCGGTCCTACGAGCAGTACTTC	CAWSVRSYEQYF
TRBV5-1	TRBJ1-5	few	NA	TGCGCCAGCAGCTTGCTCGGGGGCGGCAGCAATCAGCCCCAGCATTTT	CASSLLGGGSNQPQHF
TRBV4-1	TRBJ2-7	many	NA	TGCGCCAGCAGCCAAGCTGCCATGGGGGCCAGCTCCTACGAGCAGTACTTC	CASSQAAMGASSYEQYF
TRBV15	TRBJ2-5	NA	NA	TGTGCCACCAGCAGCCTTATCGGGGGAAGAGAAGAGACCCAGCACTTC	CATSSLIGGREETQHF
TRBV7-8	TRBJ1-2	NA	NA	TGTGCCAGCAGCTTAGAGGGGGGATATGGCTACACCTTC	CASSLEGGYGYTF
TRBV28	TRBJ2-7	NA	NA	TGTGCCAGCAGTTTGACCGGGACAACCTACGAGCAGTACTTC	CASSLTGTTYEQYF
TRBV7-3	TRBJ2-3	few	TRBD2	TGTGCCAGCAGCTGGGGACTAGCGGGGGACACAGATACGCAGTATTTT	CASSWGLAGDTDTQYF
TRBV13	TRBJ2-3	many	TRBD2	TGTGCCAGCAGCCCGAGCGGGGGGCCCACAGATACGCAGTATTTT	CASSPSGGPTDTQYF
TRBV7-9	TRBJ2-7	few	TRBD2	TGTGCCAGCAGCGCCCGGGGGGGGCCCTACGAGCAGTACTTC	CASSARGGPYEQYF
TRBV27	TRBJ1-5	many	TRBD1	TGTGCCAGCAGTTCACGCTCAGGGGGCCTTCAGCCCCAGCATTTT	CASSSRSGGLQPQHF
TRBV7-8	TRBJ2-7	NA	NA	TGTGCCAGCAGCTTCCGAGCCTACGAGCAGTACTTC	CASSFRAYEQYF
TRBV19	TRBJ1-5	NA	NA	TGTGCCAGTAGACTTACCAGGGTTTCCAATCAGCCCCAGCATTTT	CASRLTRVSNQPQHF
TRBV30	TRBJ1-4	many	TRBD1	TGTGCCTGGTCCGGGACAGCAACTAATGAAAAACTGTTTTTT	CAWSGTATNEKLFF
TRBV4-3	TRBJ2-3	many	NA	TGCGCCAGCAGCCAAACCGGGACCTATACGCAGTATTTT	CASSQTGTYTQYF
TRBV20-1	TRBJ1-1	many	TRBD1	TGCAGTGCCACGGACAGGGGGCTAGGCACTGAAGCTTTCTTT	CSATDRGLGTEAFF
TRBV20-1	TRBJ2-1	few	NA	TGCAGTGCTAGAGATAACACTAGACCTACCTACAATGAGCAGTTCTTC	CSARDNTRPTYNEQFF
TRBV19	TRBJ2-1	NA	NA	TGTGCCAGTAGTTGGGGCGGGGACAATGAGCAGTTCTTC	CASSWGGDNEQFF